The 18 T cell receptor beta chains below all came from one sample that was sequenced in a study of cytomegalovirus exposure and HLA in healthy donors. PCR primers comprised 60 Vbeta and 13 Jbeta primers. Only in-frame clones appear in the TCRdb table, and some are missing; sequencing was by immunoSEQ multiplex PCR. There are 200,000 to 250,000 clones in the sample; around 79% occur only once, and around 0.2% lies in the top ten. Material for sequencing was PBMCs. These receptors were taken from a girl aged 2 to 9 in good health and CMV-seronegative.

The rearrangement joins TRBV7-9 to TRBJ1-2, with TRBD1 identical over 10 bases. Germline V gives CDR1 SEHNR, CDR2 FQNEAQ (reference sequence). CDR3 size: 17 residues. Germline trimming cut 6 bases from V and 5 bases from J; bases unmatched to any gene: 15. This CDR3 is CASSFETGTGAEYGYTF. The CDR3 region has the DNA TGTGCCAGCAGTTTCGAAACCGGGACAGGGGCGGAGTATGGCTACACCTTC.

The chain uses TRBV25-1 and TRBJ2-7; maybe TRBD1 (5 bases). Trimming shortened V by 1 base and J by 5 bases, and 9 bases separated the two germline ends. There are 13 residues in the CDR3. CDR1 and CDR2 from the germline V gene are MGHDK and SYGVNS. This CDR3 is CASSEWSGHEQYF. DNA of the CDR3: TGTGCCAGCAGTGAATGGTCAGGGCACGAGCAGTACTTC.

A word on this clone: This sample includes further DNA sequences coding for the same CDR3. The chain recombines TRBV27 with TRBJ1-3; TRBD1 might be the D (5 bases). Germline CDR1 is MNHEY and CDR2 is SMNVEV (reference sequence). V was pared by 2 bases and J by 0 bases, with 8 bases between. This CDR3 is built from 15 residues. The CDR3 nucleotides are TGTGCCAGCAGTTTACAGGGATCCTCTGGAAACACCATATATTTT. This codes for CASSLQGSSGNTIYF.

This clone was seen only a few times. The chain combines TRBV14 with TRBJ1-2; D call uncertain. CDR3 length: 17 residues. V lost 0 bases to trimming and J lost 7 bases, with 21 bases between them. Germline CDR1 reads SGHDN; CDR2 reads FVKESK. The CDR3 is CASSQDGSTGARSGYTF. The CDR3 DNA follows: TGTGCCAGCAGCCAAGATGGCTCAACGGGAGCTCGTAGTGGCTACACCTTC. Looking up the rest from reference TRBV14 and TRBJ1-2 gives the full variable domain: EAGVTQFPSHSVIEKGQTVTLRCDPISGHDNLYWYRRVMGKEIKFLLHFVKESKQDESGMPNNRFLAERTGGTYSTLKVQPAELEDSGVYFCASSQDGSTGARSGYTFGSGTRLTVV.

The V and J genes are TRBV5-1 and TRBJ1-2, with TRBD1 identical over 7 bases. Germline V CDR1 and CDR2: SGHRS, YFSETQ. Germline trimming cut 3 bases from V and 1 base from J; bases unmatched to any gene: 3. The CDR3 spans 14 residues. Here the CDR3 reads CASSWDSLNYGYTF. The CDR3 DNA reads as TGCGCCAGCAGCTGGGACAGCCTTAACTATGGCTACACCTTC.

The chain has TRBV7-2 and TRBJ1-5; possible D gene TRBD1, 5 bases. CDR1 and CDR2 (germline): SGHTA, FQGNSA. V lost 1 base, J lost 4 bases, and 11 bases lay in between. The CDR3 loop spans 15 amino acids. The CDR3 DNA sequence: TGTGCCAGCAGCTTAGGTCAGGGTAGGAATCAGCCCCAGCATTTT. It yields the protein CASSLGQGRNQPQHF.

The genes are TRBV15 and TRBJ1-4; D not certain. The CDR3 spans 15 residues. V dropped 1 base and J dropped 0 bases, with 6 bases sitting between them. Germline loops: CDR1 LNHNV, CDR2 YYDKDF (reference sequence). The CDR3 spells CATSRVAATNEKLFF. The DNA of the CDR3 is TGTGCCACCAGCAGAGTTGCAGCAACTAATGAAAAACTGTTTTTT.

The chain recombines TRBV7-9 with TRBJ2-4, with 8 bases that match TRBD2. Losses at the gene ends were 3 bases for V and 2 bases for J; bases not matched to a gene: 6. Germline CDR1 SEHNR, CDR2 FQNEAQ (reference sequence). The CDR3 length is 16 residues. The DNA of the CDR3 is TGTGCCAGCAGCTTGGGACGGGGGGGATCCAAAAACATTCAGTACTTC. It translates to CASSLGRGGSKNIQYF.

A note on this clone: An end of the junction does not agree with germline; a read error may underlie this. The chain is built from TRBV6-1 and TRBJ1-2; a possible D gene is TRBD1 (6 bases). The germline CDR1 and CDR2 sequences are MNHNS and SASEGT. The CDR3 runs to 14 residues. CDR3 bases: TGTGCCAGCCGCGAACAGGGTACAATCATGGGCTACGCCTTC. This gives the protein CASREQGTIMGYAF.

In its sample, this clone was seen a few times. The chain links TRBV27 to TRBJ1-5; 9 positions match TRBD1. The germline CDR1 and CDR2 sequences are MNHEY and SMNVEV (reference sequence). The CDR3 spans 15 residues. V was clipped by 6 bases and J by 1 base; unmatched bases: 4. As DNA, the CDR3 is TGTGCCAGCAGCCCGGACAGGGGAAGCAATCAGCCCCAGCATTTT. This codes for CASSPDRGSNQPQHF.

The chain joins TRBV7-9 to TRBJ2-3; D ambiguous. The V gene lost 3 bases and the J gene lost 5 bases, with 9 bases spanning the gap. Germline V gene data show CDR1 as SEHNR and CDR2 as FQNEAQ (reference sequence). The CDR3 has 13 residues. Written as DNA, the CDR3 is TGTGCCAGCAGCTTGACACAGTTAGATACGCAGTATTTT. Protein sequence: CASSLTQLDTQYF.

V is TRBV7-9 and J is TRBJ2-3, with TRBD2 identical over 10 bases. From germline, CDR1 is SEHNR and CDR2 FQNEAQ (reference sequence). The CDR3 spans 16 residues. V lost 5 bases, J lost 2 bases, and 7 bases stayed unmatched. CDR3 sequence: CASSLSGGGNTDTQYF. CDR3 bases: TGTGCCAGCAGCCTCAGCGGGGGGGGAAACACAGATACGCAGTATTTT.

This clone was counted a single time. The same CDR3 can be traced to other DNA sequences in this sample. V gene TRBV19 combines with J gene TRBJ1-4, with 9 nucleotides matching TRBD1. The CDR3 spans 13 residues. V shed 7 bases and J 5 bases; nucleotides not matched to a gene: 2. The V gene's germline CDR1 is LNHDA and CDR2 SQIVND (reference sequence). Here the CDR3 DNA reads TGTGCCAGTAAAGGACAGGGGAATGAAAAACTGTTTTTT. Its translation is CASKGQGNEKLFF. Full variable domain (rest looked up from reference TRBV19 and TRBJ1-4): DGGITQSPKYLFRKEGQNVTLSCEQNLNHDAMYWYRQDPGQGLRLIYYSQIVNDFQKGDIAEGYSVSREKKESFPLTVTSAQKNPTAFYLCASKGQGNEKLFFGSGTQLSVL.

As to this clone: The same CDR3 also results from other DNA sequences found in this sample. The J gene is TRBJ1-1, the V gene TRBV9; D is uncertain. V was trimmed by 4 bases and J by 1 base, leaving 8 bases between them. The germline gives CDR1 SGDLS, CDR2 YYNGEE. The CDR3 runs to 13 residues. DNA of the CDR3: TGTGCCAGCAGCTTACAACAGAACACTGAAGCTTTCTTT. As protein: CASSLQQNTEAFF.

This sequence joins TRBV7-9 and TRBJ2-7; D possibly corresponds to TRBD2 (6 bases). Per germline, CDR1 SEHNR and CDR2 FQNEAQ (reference sequence). The V gene lost 3 bases and the J gene lost 0 bases, with 15 bases spanning the gap. This CDR3 comprises 16 residues. The CDR3 region is CASSFVGRGSSYEQYF. As DNA, the CDR3 is TGTGCCAGCAGCTTTGTGGGTCGGGGGAGCTCCTACGAGCAGTACTTC.

The chain joins TRBV2 to TRBJ2-2, with 7 positions matching TRBD1. Germline-derived CDR1 and CDR2 are SNHLY and FYNNEI. V trimming: 6 bases; J trimming: 5 bases; junction bases outside the gene matches: 0. CDR3 length equals 12 residues. The CDR3 reads CASSRGTGELFF. DNA for the CDR3: TGTGCCAGCAGCAGGGGGACCGGGGAGCTGTTTTTT.

DNA for the CDR3: TGCGCCAGCAGCCAAGCCCCTGGACTCTCCTACAATGAGCAGTTCTTC. Residues: CASSQAPGLSYNEQFF. V and J are TRBV4-1 and TRBJ2-1; maybe TRBD2 (5 bases). Germline V CDR1 and CDR2: MGHRA, YSYEKL. The CDR3 sequence is 16 residues long. V was trimmed by 1 base and J by 0 bases, leaving 10 bases between them.

This clone was detected a few times. V is TRBV9 and J is TRBJ2-5, with 14 bases fitting TRBD2. The CDR3 covers 16 residues. Germline V gene sequence: CDR1 SGDLS, CDR2 YYNGEE. The V and J ends lost 3 bases and 4 bases, in that order; junction bases with no gene match: 5. The CDR3 reads CASSDRTSGGLETQYF. CDR3 sequence (DNA): TGTGCCAGCAGCGACCGGACTAGCGGGGGGTTAGAGACCCAGTACTTC.